This TCR beta chain was sequenced in a study of blood T cell repertoires in COVID-19. On the study more broadly: The study drew acute and convalescent COVID-19 samples from the United States, Italy and Spain.

Libraries were prepared by immunoSEQ multiplex PCR; TCRdb keeps only in-frame clonotypes and omits some of them. The sample includes 450,000 to 500,000 clones, roughly 88% of them seen just once. CDR1 is SGHRS and CDR2 is YFSETQ in the germline V gene. V lost 6 bases and J lost 4; bases outside the gene matches: 12. The CDR3 has 15 amino acids. The specimen was peripheral blood. The TCR sequence derives from a human donor in a cohort sampled during active COVID-19. The chain joins TRBV5-1 to TRBJ2-7, with 8 bases identical to TRBD2. The CDR3 here is CASTLEGGRMYEQYF. CDR3 coding DNA: TGCGCCAGCACCCTTGAGGGCGGGAGGATGTACGAGCAGTACTTC.